This record covers a single T cell receptor (beta chain). Its antigen specificity is not known. No base-level quality is on record; no much larger clone is a single base apart. The source of the sample is a study of T cell clonotyping in hematopoietic cell transplantation (dated by TCRdb to the early 2020s). Regarding the study in general: A total of roughly 150 blood samples were collected in the study from roughly 32 consecutive transplant recipients and their related donors. Recruitment of patients ran from late 2015 to early 2017, and follow-up continued until late 2020 or until death. Overall study results and their limits: Broader TCR repertoire diversity after transplant was predicted by Inverse Simpson Index values from donors and from recipients before transplant. Recipient repertoires showed only a small fraction of overlap with donor repertoires, and over 97% appeared de novo at the given depth. A decrease in recipient TCR diversity was observed after transplant, and a progressive increase in pathologically expanded clonotypes was seen from day 30 to day 180. The sample size was limited, and because cells were not sorted, the contributions of CD4 and CD8 repertoires could not be separated.

The germline V gene sets CDR1 to MNHEY and CDR2 to SVGAGI. Trimming removed 5 bases from V and 0 bases from J, leaving 11 bases between the germline ends. The CDR3 starts with the cysteine, ends with the phenylalanine, and has 15 residues. Only CDR3 DNA is held: 45 bases, read in frame from base 1. Related transplant donors provided blood samples for TCR beta sequencing. Nuclei Lysis Solution was used to extract genomic DNA from fresh or cryopreserved unfractionated peripheral blood mononuclear cells. The immunoSEQ assay, a bias-controlled multiplex PCR with V- and J-specific primers, was used to amplify TCR beta CDR3 regions from genomic DNA. A second PCR step added a proprietary barcode and Illumina adapter sequences to the CDR3 amplicons. An Illumina MiSeq instrument was used to sequence the CDR3 libraries. For the original study's pipeline: Export and quality control were performed with immunoSEQ Analyzer 3.0, and downstream analyses were performed with R Bioconductor and Immunarch. Repertoire metrics were calculated using only productive rearrangements within the normalized downsampled data set. In the normalized cohort, a clonotype counted as pathologically expanded if the clonotype was larger than 5 templates. Repertoire diversity was measured with the Inverse Simpson Index. To capture all clonotypes, CMV-specificity analyses were performed on the non-normalized data set. Here the immuneACCESS table is served through TCRdb, limited to in-frame sequences with V and J called. Missing clones are a known gap in these copies; in checked studies unresolved V genes cover under half, and the rest lacks a known reason. V, J and clone size are taken as reported in that table, and D and trimming were inferred from the DNA itself. Across this sample there are around 12,000 clones, with approximately 89% seen only once. The top ten clones comprise 0.75% to 0.8% of the sample.

Sample: peripheral blood mononuclear cells. This TCR was recovered from a woman in her forties or fifties in good health. Some clones in this sample may be carry-over from other donors' samples. The chain uses TRBV6-5 and TRBJ2-1, with the D gene call left open. The CDR3 reads CASSQLENSYNEQFF. The base sequence is TGTGCCAGCAGTCAACTCGAGAACTCCTACAATGAGCAGTTCTTC.